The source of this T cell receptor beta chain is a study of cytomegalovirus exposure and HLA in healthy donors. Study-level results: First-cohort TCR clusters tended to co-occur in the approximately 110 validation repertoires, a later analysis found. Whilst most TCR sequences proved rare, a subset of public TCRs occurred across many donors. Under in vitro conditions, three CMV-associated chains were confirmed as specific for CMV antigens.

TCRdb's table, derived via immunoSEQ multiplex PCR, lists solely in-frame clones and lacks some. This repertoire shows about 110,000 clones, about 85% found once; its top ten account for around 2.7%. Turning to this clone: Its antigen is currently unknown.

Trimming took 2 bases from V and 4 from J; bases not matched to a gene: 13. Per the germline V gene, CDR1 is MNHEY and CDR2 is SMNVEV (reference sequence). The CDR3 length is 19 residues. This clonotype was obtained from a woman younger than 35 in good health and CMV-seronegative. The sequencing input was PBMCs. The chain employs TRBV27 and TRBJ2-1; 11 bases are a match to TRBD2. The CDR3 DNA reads TGTGCCAGCAGTTTAGCCTCTCTAGCGGGGGGAACCGAGTACAATGAGCAGTTCTTC. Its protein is CASSLASLAGGTEYNEQFF.